Presented here are 18 T cell receptor beta chains from one specimen sequenced in a study of CD8+ T cells in alopecia areata. Following RNA extraction, reverse transcription yielded cDNA that acted as the sequencing template. Using immunoSEQ multiplex PCR, the repertoire was profiled, and TCRdb retains in-frame clones only, with some absent. The table lists 40,000 to 50,000 clones, about three fifths of them singletons. The sample's treatment: oral pan-JAK inhibitor, 5-10 mg twice daily. The starting material was CD8+ T cells sorted from blood, obtained at week 4, from a patient treated with tofacitinib. Every receptor here comes from a human donor with alopecia areata.

V and J are TRBV28 and TRBJ2-1; no firm D call. This CDR3 spans 12 amino acids. Trimming pared 1 base from V and 9 bases from J, leaving 7 bases between. Germline assignment: CDR1 MDHEN and CDR2 SYDVKM. CDR3 in amino acids: CASSLSLGEQFF. The CDR3 DNA is TGTGCCAGCAGTTTATCTTTGGGTGAGCAGTTCTTC.

The V call is TRBV29-1, the J call TRBJ2-2, with unresolved D. The CDR3 loop spans 12 amino acids. Trimming shortened V by 4 bases and J by 8 bases, and 11 bases separated the two germline ends. Germline V CDR1 and CDR2: SQVTM, ANQGSEA. The CDR3 reads CSVVSRFGELFF. The CDR3 DNA sequence: TGCAGCGTTGTGTCCCGCTTTGGGGAGCTGTTTTTT.

J is TRBJ2-2 and V is TRBV6-5; D may be TRBD1 (5 bases). There are 16 residues in the CDR3. The V gene lost 0 bases and the J gene lost 4 bases, with 12 bases spanning the gap. CDR1 and CDR2 (germline): MNHEY, SVGAGI. CDR3 nucleotides: TGTGCCAGCAGTTACTCCGCAGGGAAGCGCACCGGGGAGCTGTTTTTT. Its protein is CASSYSAGKRTGELFF.

V and J are TRBV7-8 and TRBJ2-7; D call uncertain. CDR1 and CDR2 from the germline V gene are SGHVS and FQNEAQ. The CDR3 totals 11 residues. Trimming shortened V by 2 bases and J by 6 bases, and 5 bases separated the two germline ends. The CDR3 spells CASSLLAEQYF. The DNA of the CDR3 is TGTGCCAGCAGCTTATTGGCCGAGCAGTACTTC.

Points on this clone: Other DNA sequences in the sample encode the same CDR3. V and J are TRBV30 and TRBJ2-7; tentatively, D is TRBD2 (5 bases). The V end lost 2 bases, the J end lost 4 bases, and 6 bases lay between the germline ends. The CDR3 contains 11 residues. The germline V gene encodes CDR1 GTSNPN and CDR2 SVGIG (reference sequence). The CDR3 coding sequence is TGTGCCTGGAGTACGGGGTACGAGCAGTACTTC. The encoded protein is CAWSTGYEQYF.

J is TRBJ2-7 and V is TRBV6-5, with D unclear. V lost 6 bases and J 4 bases, leaving 10 bases between the germline ends. This CDR3 spans 12 amino acids. Germline V lookup: CDR1 MNHEY, CDR2 SVGAGI. DNA of the CDR3: TGTGCCAGCAGGGCTACGGAGTACGAGCAGTACTTC. Its translation is CASRATEYEQYF.

The table lists this clone with a few counts. The chain has TRBV14 and TRBJ2-7; 9 bases fit TRBD1. The V gene's germline CDR1 is SGHDN and CDR2 FVKESK. The CDR3 sequence is 14 residues long. Trimming took 4 bases from V and 3 from J; bases not matched to a gene: 4. The CDR3 reads CASSPGTGYYEQYF. The CDR3 region has the DNA TGTGCCAGCAGCCCCGGGACAGGGTACTACGAGCAGTACTTC.

This clone was found a few times. This sequence joins TRBV19 and TRBJ2-5; D gene uncertain. Trimming took off 8 bases at V and 5 bases at J, with 12 bases between the two ends. Per germline, CDR1 LNHDA and CDR2 SQIVND (reference sequence). The CDR3 spans 12 residues. The CDR3 here is CASRALDETQYF. The CDR3 DNA sequence: TGTGCCAGTCGAGCCCTGGATGAGACCCAGTACTTC.

The V call is TRBV4-3, the J call TRBJ1-3; TRBD1 matches at 12 bases. After removal of 10 bases from V and 3 bases from J, the junction contained 7 bases not matched to a gene. Germline assignment: CDR1 LGHNA and CDR2 YSLEER. This CDR3 is 15 amino acids long. CDR3 DNA: TGCGCCACGGGACAGGGGGCGATAAATGGAAACACCATATATTTT. This encodes CATGQGAINGNTIYF.

The chain carries TRBV11-2 and TRBJ2-5; 8 bases agree with TRBD1. The CDR3 is 15 residues long. V trimming: 4 bases; J trimming: 4 bases; junction bases outside the gene matches: 8. Germline V gives CDR1 SGHAT, CDR2 FQNNGV. The CDR3 sequence: CASSSSTGVGETQYF. For the CDR3, the DNA is TGTGCCAGCAGCTCATCGACAGGGGTAGGAGAGACCCAGTACTTC.

This chain uses TRBV7-9 with TRBJ2-1; D is perhaps TRBD1 or TRBD2 (6 bases each). Trimming pared 1 base from V and 7 bases from J, leaving 17 bases between. The germline CDR1 and CDR2 sequences are SEHNR and FQNEAQ (reference sequence). The CDR3 has 16 amino acids. The CDR3 nucleotides read TGTGCCAGCAGCTTAGTCACAGGGACTCTCTTGAATGAGCAGTTCTTC. Translated: CASSLVTGTLLNEQFF.

This clone was counted between two and nine times. In the same sample, other DNA sequences code for this CDR3. The CDR3, as DNA: TGTGCCTGGACCCTGGGAACTGAAGCTTTCTTT. Translating it yields CAWTLGTEAFF. The gene calls are TRBV30 and TRBJ1-1; D remains ambiguous. The CDR3 is made up of 11 amino acids. The V gene lost 4 bases and the J gene lost 5 bases, with 8 bases spanning the gap. Germline assignment: CDR1 GTSNPN and CDR2 SVGIG (reference sequence).

This clone occurred once. J is TRBJ2-5 and V is TRBV10-2; TRBD1 or TRBD2 may be the D gene (5 bases each). Trimming cost V 6 bases and J 5 bases, with 16 bases left between them. This CDR3 comprises 14 residues. Germline V CDR1 and CDR2: WSHSY, SAAADI. CDR3 region: CASSLPAREETQYF. CDR3 sequence (DNA): TGCGCCAGCAGCCTCCCGGCCAGGGAGGAGACCCAGTACTTC.

This clone was observed a few times. The J gene is TRBJ2-7, the V gene TRBV10-2; D call uncertain. The germline V gene encodes CDR1 WSHSY and CDR2 SAAADI. Trimming took off 5 bases at V and 0 bases at J, with 2 bases between the two ends. The CDR3 spans 11 residues. CDR3: CASSSSYEQYF. CDR3 in DNA: TGCGCCAGCAGTTCCTCCTACGAGCAGTACTTC.

V is TRBV27 and J is TRBJ2-1; D assignment may be TRBD1 or TRBD2 (6 bases each). V was clipped by 5 bases and J by 11 bases, with 13 bases between them. The CDR3 runs 12 residues. Looked up from germline, CDR1 is MNHEY and CDR2 is SMNVEV (reference sequence). The CDR3 sequence: CASSEGGLKQFF. The CDR3 DNA sequence: TGTGCCAGCAGTGAGGGGGGCCTCAAGCAGTTCTTC.

The gene calls are TRBV27 and TRBJ1-4; maybe TRBD1 (5 bases). The V and J ends lost 0 bases and 10 bases respectively, with 18 bases between them. The CDR3 covers 16 residues. Germline loops: CDR1 MNHEY, CDR2 SMNVEV (reference sequence). The CDR3 nucleotides read TGTGCCAGCAGTTTATCGTCGGAGAGAAGGGGTGGAAAACTGTTTTTT. Protein sequence: CASSLSSERRGGKLFF. The complete variable domain, with remaining parts taken from reference TRBV27 and TRBJ1-4, reads EAQVTQNPRYLITVTGKKLTVTCSQNMNHEYMSWYRQDPGLGLRQIYYSMNVEVTDKGDVPEGYKVSRKEKRNFPLILESPSPNQTSLYFCASSLSSERRGGKLFFGSGTQLSVL.

This chain joins TRBV25-1 and TRBJ1-1; 10 bases are a match to TRBD1. After removal of 8 bases from V and 7 bases from J, the junction contained 10 bases not matched to a gene. Germline CDR1 is MGHDK and CDR2 is SYGVNS. The CDR3 is 14 residues long. In nucleotides, the CDR3 is TGTGCCAGCCAGACGACAGGGGGCTTAGATGAAGCTTTCTTT. Its translation is CASQTTGGLDEAFF.

This sequence joins TRBV29-1 and TRBJ2-7; D might be TRBD1 (6 bases). This CDR3 has 12 amino acids. Trimming removed 4 bases at V and 3 bases at J, with 10 bases between. CDR1 and CDR2 from the germline V gene are SQVTM and ANQGSEA. As DNA, the CDR3 is TGCAGCGTTGTAGGGGGAGACTACGAGCAGTACTTC. It encodes CSVVGGDYEQYF.